This T cell receptor beta chain was sequenced during a study of blood T cells in healthy people across ages. Ten or more counts support this clonotype. V dropped 1 base and J dropped 5 bases, with 11 bases sitting between them. The CDR3 consists of 13 residues. From germline, CDR1 is DFQATT and CDR2 SNEGSKA (reference sequence). Next came a second PCR, run for about 7 to 12 cycles, which used a sample-barcoded 5' primer along with a J-beta primer mix. Each cDNA molecule was tagged by a template-switch adaptor that had 12 random nucleotides. Individual samples furnished no less than 2.5 million CDR3-containing paired-end reads apiece. Via MiXCR, TCRdb re-called the 5' RACE reads, giving one row per CDR3 protein. The table includes hundreds of thousands of distinct CDR3 sequences, around half detected once.

What was sequenced was blood. The TCR was taken from a man of 80 years or more in good health. The chain recombines TRBV20-1 with TRBJ2-5; D is ambiguous. The CDR3 nucleotides are TGCAGTGCTAGAGCAGGCTTTAGGGAGACCCAGTACTTC. Protein sequence: CSARAGFRETQYF.